What follows are 17 T cell receptor beta chains derived from one specimen sequenced in a study of blood T cell repertoires in COVID-19. Method: immunoSEQ multiplex PCR; TCRdb's copy keeps in-frame clones and lacks some. The data contain 100,000 or so clones, approximately 90% of them singletons. The sequenced sample consisted of peripheral blood. The receptors stem from a man in his sixties with acute or convalescent COVID-19.

This chain joins TRBV5-1 and TRBJ2-7, with D tentatively TRBD2 (6 bases). The germline V and J ends were trimmed by 4 bases and 2 bases, with 16 bases remaining between them. This CDR3 spans 15 amino acids. CDR1 is SGHRS, CDR2 YFSETQ, per germline. DNA of the CDR3: TGCGCCAGCAGCCCCGGTGGGGGACTTACCTACGAGCAGTACTTC. It translates to CASSPGGGLTYEQYF.

CDR3 bases: TGCGCCAGCAGTGAGTTACGGGAGACCAGAGAGACCCAGTACTTC. Translating it yields CASSELRETRETQYF. This sequence joins TRBV10-1 and TRBJ2-5, with D maybe TRBD2 (6 bases). Trimming removed 1 base at V and 4 bases at J, with 13 bases between. This CDR3 region has 15 residues. CDR1 and CDR2 from the germline V gene are WNHNN and SYGVQD (reference sequence).

The chain is built from TRBV10-3 and TRBJ2-3; 8 bases are shared with TRBD1. The CDR3 length is 14 residues. CDR1 ENHRY and CDR2 SYGVKD come from the germline V gene. Trimming at V came to 2 bases and at J to 8 bases, leaving 6 bases not matched to a gene. CDR3: CAISEKQGVVTQYF. DNA of the CDR3: TGTGCCATCAGTGAGAAACAGGGGGTGGTTACGCAGTATTTT.

This chain connects TRBV5-1 to TRBJ2-7; TRBD1 matches at 10 bases. CDR1 is SGHRS and CDR2 is YFSETQ in the germline V gene. J lost 3 bases, V lost 4 bases, and 10 bases had no gene match. The CDR3 extends over 16 amino acids. CDR3 sequence reads: CASSGGQGRNSYEQYF. In nucleotides, the CDR3 is TGCGCCAGCAGCGGGGGACAGGGGCGGAATAGCTACGAGCAGTACTTC. The entire variable domain, with the rest obtained from reference TRBV5-1 and TRBJ2-7, is as follows: KAGVTQTPRYLIKTRGQQVTLSCSPISGHRSVSWYQQTPGQGLQFLFEYFSETQRNKGNFPGRFSGRQFSNSRSEMNVSTLELGDSALYLCASSGGQGRNSYEQYFGPGTRLTVT.

J is TRBJ1-1 and V is TRBV6-5; D not resolved. The V end was cut by 6 bases, the J end by 1 base, with 15 bases between. The CDR3 length is 15 residues. Germline CDR1 reads MNHEY; CDR2 reads SVGAGI. The CDR3 bases are TGTGCCAGCAGCGAGCGAGGGTGGGGGAACACTGAAGCTTTCTTT. Its translation is CASSERGWGNTEAFF.

V usage is TRBV19 and J usage is TRBJ1-1, with 7 bases identical to TRBD1. V trimming: 5 bases; J trimming: 4 bases; junction bases outside the gene matches: 7. The CDR3 loop spans 14 amino acids. The germline V gene has CDR1 LNHDA and CDR2 SQIVND (reference sequence). CDR3 sequence: CASSERQGFTEAFF. As DNA, the CDR3 is TGTGCCAGTAGTGAGCGACAGGGTTTCACTGAAGCTTTCTTT.

The chain combines TRBV6-2 or TRBV6-3 with TRBJ2-1; 8 positions match TRBD2. The CDR3 is 15 residues long. J was trimmed by 9 bases and V by 4 bases; bases with no gene match: 11. The V gene's germline CDR1 is MNHEY and CDR2 SVGEGT. The CDR3 DNA follows: TGTGCCAGCAGTTCTCCGGGACTAGTAACTTCTGAGCAGTTCTTC. It yields the protein CASSSPGLVTSEQFF.

This chain uses TRBV10-3 with TRBJ1-3; D remains unclear. The germline CDR1 and CDR2 sequences are ENHRY and SYGVKD. Trimming removed 8 bases from V and 4 bases from J, with 12 bases in between. The CDR3 runs to 13 residues. The CDR3 region is CAIVRERGNTIYF. The DNA for the CDR3 is TGTGCCATCGTCCGGGAAAGAGGAAACACCATATATTTT.

The count of this clone is one. V usage is TRBV27 and J usage is TRBJ2-7; 7 bases line up with TRBD2. This CDR3 has 15 residues. CDR1 MNHEY and CDR2 SMNVEV come from the germline V gene (reference sequence). With 6 bases clipped from V and 0 bases from J, the junction kept 8 bases outside the gene matches. The CDR3 is CASRTSGAGSYEQYV. The CDR3 DNA follows: TGTGCCAGCAGGACCAGCGGGGCTGGCTCCTACGAGCAGTACGTC.

This rearrangement joins TRBV24-1 to TRBJ2-7; the D is unclear. The CDR3 sequence is 14 residues long. Germline CDR1 KGHDR, CDR2 SFDVKD. Trimming cost V 6 bases and J 0 bases, with 11 bases left between them. The CDR3 DNA reads as TGTGCCACCAGTTTTACAGATTACTCCTACGAGCAGTACTTC. It encodes CATSFTDYSYEQYF.

This clone turned up a few times. V and J are TRBV7-2 and TRBJ1-5, with a weak D call TRBD1 (6 bases). Germline V CDR1 and CDR2: SGHTA, FQGNSA. The CDR3 loop spans 15 amino acids. V lost 6 bases, J lost 4 bases, and 16 bases lay in between. The CDR3: CASRRSGARNQPQHF. In nucleotides, the CDR3 is TGTGCCAGCAGGAGATCAGGGGCTCGGAATCAGCCCCAGCATTTT.

This clone was counted once. The rearrangement joins TRBV30 to TRBJ1-1, with TRBD1 identical over 9 bases. After removal of 4 bases from V and 5 bases from J, the junction contained 8 bases not matched to a gene. The CDR3 has 14 amino acids. Germline V lookup: CDR1 GTSNPN, CDR2 SVGIG (reference sequence). The DNA of the CDR3 is TGTGCCTGGACAACTTCGACAGGGGGGACTGAAGCTTTCTTT. Encoded protein: CAWTTSTGGTEAFF.

The rearrangement links TRBV14 to TRBJ2-7; possible D gene TRBD1, 6 bases. The CDR3 is 13 residues long. Germline V gives CDR1 SGHDN, CDR2 FVKESK. V lost 1 base and J 8 bases, leaving 12 bases between the germline ends. In nucleotides, the CDR3 is TGTGCCAGCAGCCAAGCTGGGACACCCCAGCAGTACGTC. Amino acids: CASSQAGTPQQYV.

As DNA, the CDR3 is TGCGCCAGCAGCTTGTATGCGAATGAGCAGTTCTTC. It translates to CASSLYANEQFF. The V and J genes are TRBV5-1 and TRBJ2-1; D unclear. From germline, CDR1 is SGHRS and CDR2 YFSETQ. V gave up 1 base and J gave up 7 bases, with 6 bases separating them. The CDR3 has 12 residues.

The rearrangement uses TRBV4-1 and TRBJ1-6; TRBD1 matches 7 bases. The CDR3 is 16 amino acids. Germline CDR1 reads MGHRA; CDR2 reads YSYEKL. V gave up 0 bases and J gave up 7 bases; unmatched junction bases: 6. The CDR3 DNA reads as TGCGCCAGCAGCCAAGATCAGGGGGTCCCCAATTCACCCCTCCACTTT. Its translation: CASSQDQGVPNSPLHF.

The chain couples TRBV5-6 to TRBJ1-4; the D gene is possibly TRBD1 (6 bases). The CDR3 covers 17 residues. CDR1 and CDR2 from the germline V gene are SGHDT and YYEEEE. V was pared by 0 bases and J by 6 bases, with 18 bases between. The chain's CDR3 is CASSLGWAGEEHEKLFF. DNA for the CDR3: TGTGCCAGCAGCTTGGGATGGGCAGGGGAAGAGCATGAAAAACTGTTTTTT.

The table lists this clone with a few counts. The chain is built from TRBV28 and TRBJ1-6, with D perhaps matching TRBD1 (5 bases). V was trimmed by 2 bases and J by 7 bases, leaving 15 bases between them. The germline gives CDR1 MDHEN, CDR2 SYDVKM. The CDR3 runs to 16 residues. In DNA, the CDR3 is TGTGCCAGCAGTTTAAGGGCAGGGCCCGGGAATTCACCCCTCCACTTT. This sequence encodes CASSLRAGPGNSPLHF.